Detailed here is one T cell receptor (beta chain). The antigen is unknown. This record comes from a study of cytomegalovirus exposure and HLA in healthy donors. General study results and limits: Earlier analysis found most TCR beta V segments productive about 90% or about 30% of the time.

With 60 Vbeta and 13 Jbeta primers, the PCR was carried out. Profiled with immunoSEQ multiplex PCR; TCRdb holds only in-frame clones, not every one. This table has 100,000 to 150,000 clones, about 80% appearing once. V was cut by 4 bases and J by 10 bases, with 17 bases left in between. The CDR3 covers 15 residues. Germline-derived CDR1 and CDR2 are SGHAT and FQNNGV. This TCR was recovered from a man aged 55 to 69 in good health and CMV-seropositive. The sample comprised PBMCs. The V gene is TRBV11-2, the J gene TRBJ1-6; D may be TRBD1 (6 bases). The CDR3 here is CASSYGQTSHSPLHF. For the CDR3, the DNA is TGTGCCAGCAGCTACGGACAGACCTCCCACTCACCCCTCCACTTT.